The clone carrying this T cell receptor beta chain was picked up a small number of times. The antigen remains undetermined. Trimming stripped 8 bases from V and 4 bases from J, with 11 bases between. The germline CDR1 and CDR2 sequences are MNHEY and SMNVEV (reference sequence). This CDR3 has 12 amino acids. TCRdb recomputed calls from the RT-PCR reads with MiXCR, one row per CDR3 protein. The profile shows 170,000 or so distinct CDR3 sequences, approximately 12% of them singletons. The sample is drawn from a study of response to subunit inactivated influenza vaccine. Findings of the study overall: Authors proposed each seasonal influenza vaccination draws in few new T cells.

The clonotype comes from a man aged 50-75 years who received an inactivated influenza vaccine. V gene TRBV27 combines with J gene TRBJ1-1, with D possibly being TRBD1 (5 bases). The material sequenced was CD8+ T cells sorted from PBMCs, taken roughly 24 months after vaccination. CDR3 sequence: CASGQGGTEAFF. In nucleotides, the CDR3 is TGTGCCAGCGGGCAGGGTGGCACTGAAGCTTTCTTT.